This entry describes one T cell receptor beta chain. Its target is not known. This specimen belongs to a study of cytomegalovirus exposure and HLA in healthy donors. General study findings and limits: There were reportedly fewer N-insertions in an Asian-associated ancestry cluster than the approximately 640-donor mean, in a later analysis. A later analysis linked a missense variant in DCLRE1C to the trimming of TCR beta V and J genes. Highest at DRB1 and lowest at HLA-C, TCR association rates differed among HLA loci in a later analysis. TRBV6-2, TRBV6-3 and other indistinguishable V segments were excluded.

Primers for the PCR totalled 60 Vbeta and 13 Jbeta. Produced via immunoSEQ multiplex PCR; TCRdb's table is partial and in-frame only. There are about 100,000 clones in the sample; roughly 80% occur only once, and 2.5% to 3% lies in the top ten. The germline CDR1 and CDR2 sequences are MNHEY and SVGAGI. The germline V and J ends were trimmed by 5 bases and 4 bases, with 15 bases remaining between them. The CDR3 has 15 amino acids. What was sequenced was PBMCs. The receptor was isolated from a man aged 40-49 years in good health and CMV-seronegative. J is TRBJ1-3 and V is TRBV6-5; D uncertain. In DNA form, the CDR3 reads TGTGCCAGCAGTCGCCCAGGCTCCTTGGGAAACACCATATATTTT. It specifies CASSRPGSLGNTIYF.